The sequence of this T cell receptor (beta chain) was determined in a study of blood T cell repertoires in COVID-19. Turning to the study itself: The samples span acute and convalescent COVID-19 from the United States, Italy and Spain. Sample material is recorded as cDNA or gDNA derived from T cells, B-cell-depleted T cells, or PBMCs.

In the authors' methods: Counts of nucleated cells, estimated from reference gene primer amplification, were obtained. This table comes from immunoSEQ multiplex PCR, and its TCRdb copy is limited to in-frame clones, with some not included. V, J and clone size are taken as reported in that table, and D and trimming were inferred from the DNA itself. This sample has some 72,000 clones; roughly 90% occur once, and the top ten carry 0.58%. CDR3 length: 16 amino acids. With 4 bases clipped from V and 0 bases from J, the junction kept 6 bases outside the gene matches. Material for sequencing was peripheral blood. The chain carries TRBV5-7 and TRBJ2-7; 11 bases agree with TRBD2. TRBV5-7 belongs to the ORF category, with a function that is uncertain. This TCR derives from a man aged 55 to 70 with acute or convalescent COVID-19. CDR3 loop: CASSETSGDLSYEQYF. The DNA of the CDR3 is TGTGCCAGCAGCGAGACTAGCGGGGATCTCTCCTACGAGCAGTACTTC.